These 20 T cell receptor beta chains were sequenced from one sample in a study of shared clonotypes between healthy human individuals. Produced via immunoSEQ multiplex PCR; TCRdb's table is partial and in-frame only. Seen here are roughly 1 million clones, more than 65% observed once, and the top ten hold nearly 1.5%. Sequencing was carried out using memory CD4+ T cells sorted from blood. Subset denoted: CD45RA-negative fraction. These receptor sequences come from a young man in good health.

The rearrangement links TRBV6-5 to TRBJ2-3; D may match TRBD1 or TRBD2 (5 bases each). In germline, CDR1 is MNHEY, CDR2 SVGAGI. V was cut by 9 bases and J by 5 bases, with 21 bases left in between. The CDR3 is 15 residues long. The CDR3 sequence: CARIGTDWAGDTQYF. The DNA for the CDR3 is TGTGCCAGGATCGGGACGGACTGGGCTGGAGATACGCAGTATTTT.

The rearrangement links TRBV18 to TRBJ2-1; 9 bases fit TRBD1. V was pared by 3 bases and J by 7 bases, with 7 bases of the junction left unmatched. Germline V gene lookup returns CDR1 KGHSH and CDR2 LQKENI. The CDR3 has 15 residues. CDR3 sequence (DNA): TGTGCCAGCTCACCTCCCGACAGGGGGAAGAATGAGCAGTTCTTC. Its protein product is CASSPPDRGKNEQFF.

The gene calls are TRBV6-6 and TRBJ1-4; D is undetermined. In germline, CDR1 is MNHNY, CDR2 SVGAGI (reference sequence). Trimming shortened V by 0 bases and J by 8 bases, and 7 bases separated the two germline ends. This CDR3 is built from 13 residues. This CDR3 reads CASSYSPEEKLFF. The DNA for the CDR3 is TGTGCCAGCAGTTACTCGCCCGAGGAAAAACTGTTTTTT.

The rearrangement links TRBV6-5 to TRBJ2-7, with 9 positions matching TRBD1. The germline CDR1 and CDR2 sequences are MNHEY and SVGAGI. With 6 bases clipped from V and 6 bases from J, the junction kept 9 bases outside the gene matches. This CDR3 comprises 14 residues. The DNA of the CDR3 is TGTGCCAGCAGGCCCGGGACAGGGTCCCTCGAGCAGTACTTC. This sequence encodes CASRPGTGSLEQYF.

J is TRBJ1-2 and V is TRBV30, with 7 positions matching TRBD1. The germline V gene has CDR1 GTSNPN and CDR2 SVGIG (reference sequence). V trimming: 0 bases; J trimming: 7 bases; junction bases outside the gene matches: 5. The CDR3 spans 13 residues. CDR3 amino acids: CAWSVQGTVGYTF. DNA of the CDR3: TGTGCCTGGAGTGTACAGGGGACGGTTGGCTACACCTTC.

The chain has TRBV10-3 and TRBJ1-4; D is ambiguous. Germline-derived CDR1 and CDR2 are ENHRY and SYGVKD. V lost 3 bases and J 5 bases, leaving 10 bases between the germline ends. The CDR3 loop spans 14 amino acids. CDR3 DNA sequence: TGTGCCATCAGTGAAGAGGGAGCCAATGAAAAACTGTTTTTT. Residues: CAISEEGANEKLFF.

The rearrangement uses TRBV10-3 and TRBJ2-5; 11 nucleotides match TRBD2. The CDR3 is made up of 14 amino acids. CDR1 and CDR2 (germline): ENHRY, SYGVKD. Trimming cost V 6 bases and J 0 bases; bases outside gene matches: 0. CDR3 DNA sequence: TGTGCCATCAGACTAGCGGGGGACCAAGAGACCCAGTACTTC. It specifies CAIRLAGDQETQYF.

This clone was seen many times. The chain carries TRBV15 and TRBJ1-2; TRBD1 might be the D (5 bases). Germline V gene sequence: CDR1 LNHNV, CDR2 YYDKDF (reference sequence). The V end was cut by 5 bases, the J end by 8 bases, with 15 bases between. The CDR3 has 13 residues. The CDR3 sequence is CATSRPGRDGYTF. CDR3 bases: TGTGCCACCAGCCGTCCAGGGCGTGACGGCTACACCTTC.

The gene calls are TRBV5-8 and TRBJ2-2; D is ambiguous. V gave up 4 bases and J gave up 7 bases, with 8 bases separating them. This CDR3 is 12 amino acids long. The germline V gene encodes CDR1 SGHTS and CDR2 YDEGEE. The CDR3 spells CASSPQLGELFF. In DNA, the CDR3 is TGTGCCAGCAGCCCCCAGCTCGGGGAGCTGTTTTTT. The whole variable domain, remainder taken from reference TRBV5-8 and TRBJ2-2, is EAGVTQSPTHLIKTRGQQATLRCSPISGHTSVYWYQQALGLGLQFLLWYDEGEERNRGNFPPRFSGRQFPNYSSELNVNALELEDSALYLCASSPQLGELFFGEGSRLTVL.

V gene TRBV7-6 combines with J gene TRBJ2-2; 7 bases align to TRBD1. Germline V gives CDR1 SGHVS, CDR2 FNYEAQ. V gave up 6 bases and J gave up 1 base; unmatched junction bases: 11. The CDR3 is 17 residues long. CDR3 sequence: CASRPTRGQRNTGELFF. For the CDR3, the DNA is TGTGCCAGCAGACCGACCCGGGGACAGAGGAACACCGGGGAGCTGTTTTTT.

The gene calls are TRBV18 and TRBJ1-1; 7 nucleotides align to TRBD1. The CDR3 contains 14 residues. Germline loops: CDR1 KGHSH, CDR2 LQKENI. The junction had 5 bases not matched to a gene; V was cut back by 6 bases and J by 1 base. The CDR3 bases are TGTGCCAGCTCCTCCCAGGGGGAGAACACTGAAGCTTTCTTT. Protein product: CASSSQGENTEAFF.

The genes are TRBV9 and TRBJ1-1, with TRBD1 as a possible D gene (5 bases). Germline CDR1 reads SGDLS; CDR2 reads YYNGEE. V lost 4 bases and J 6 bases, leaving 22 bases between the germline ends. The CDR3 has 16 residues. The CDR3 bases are TGTGCCAGCAGCCCAGAACTAGGGTTCAAAGGGGCTGAAGCTTTCTTT. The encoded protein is CASSPELGFKGAEAFF. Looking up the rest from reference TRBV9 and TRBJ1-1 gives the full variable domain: DSGVTQTPKHLITATGQRVTLRCSPRSGDLSVYWYQQSLDQGLQFLIQYYNGEERAKGNILERFSAQQFPDLHSELNLSSLELGDSALYFCASSPELGFKGAEAFFGQGTRLTVV.

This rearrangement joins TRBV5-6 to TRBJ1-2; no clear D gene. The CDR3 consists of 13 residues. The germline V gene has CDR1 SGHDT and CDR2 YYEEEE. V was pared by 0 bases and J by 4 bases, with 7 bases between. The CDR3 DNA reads TGTGCCAGCAGCTTGGAAACGGCCTATGGCTACACCTTC. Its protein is CASSLETAYGYTF.

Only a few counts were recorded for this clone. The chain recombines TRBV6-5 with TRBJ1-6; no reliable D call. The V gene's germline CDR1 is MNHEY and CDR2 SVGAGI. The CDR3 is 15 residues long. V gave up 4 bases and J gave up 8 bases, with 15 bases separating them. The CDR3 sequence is CASSSTVNVDSPLHF. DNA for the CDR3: TGTGCCAGCAGTTCGACGGTCAACGTTGATTCACCCCTCCACTTT.

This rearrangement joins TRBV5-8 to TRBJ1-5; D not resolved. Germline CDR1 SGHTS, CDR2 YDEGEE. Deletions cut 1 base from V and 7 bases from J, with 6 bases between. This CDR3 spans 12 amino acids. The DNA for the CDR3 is TGTGCCAGCAGCTTGTATGGGCAGCCCCAGCATTTT. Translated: CASSLYGQPQHF.

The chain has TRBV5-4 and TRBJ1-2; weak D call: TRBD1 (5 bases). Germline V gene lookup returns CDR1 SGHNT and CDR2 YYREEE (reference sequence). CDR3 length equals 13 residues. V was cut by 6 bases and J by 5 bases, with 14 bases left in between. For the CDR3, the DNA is TGTGCCAGCACCGTCGGTAGGGGATATGGCTACACCTTC. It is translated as CASTVGRGYGYTF.

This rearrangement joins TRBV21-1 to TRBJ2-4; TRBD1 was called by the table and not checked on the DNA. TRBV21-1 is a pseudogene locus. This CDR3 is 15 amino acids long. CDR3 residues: CASSRWGQSKNIQYF. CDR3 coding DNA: TGTGCCAGCAGCAGATGGGGACAGTCCAAAAACATTCAGTACTTC.

The CDR3 bases are TGTGCCAGCAGTACCCCACAGGGGGCCAAAAACATTCAGTACTTC. Translation: CASSTPQGAKNIQYF. V usage is TRBV28 and J usage is TRBJ2-4; 7 bases are a match to TRBD1. Germline lookup yields CDR1 MDHEN and CDR2 SYDVKM. V lost 5 bases and J lost 1; bases outside the gene matches: 5. The CDR3 covers 15 residues.

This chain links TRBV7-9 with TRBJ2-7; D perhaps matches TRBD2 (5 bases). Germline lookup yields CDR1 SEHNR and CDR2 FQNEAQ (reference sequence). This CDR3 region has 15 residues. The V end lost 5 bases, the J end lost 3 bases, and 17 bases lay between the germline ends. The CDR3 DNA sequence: TGTGCCAGCAGCCCCTCCCGGGGAAGCTACTACGAGCAGTACTTC. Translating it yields CASSPSRGSYYEQYF.

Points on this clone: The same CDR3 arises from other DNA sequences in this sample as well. This CDR3 is CAWIGTGGYTIYF. For the CDR3, the DNA is TGTGCCTGGATCGGGACAGGGGGGTACACCATATATTTT. The chain carries TRBV30 and TRBJ1-3; 11 bases align to TRBD1. The CDR3 has 13 residues. Trimming took 4 bases from V and 8 from J; bases not matched to a gene: 4. Germline V CDR1 and CDR2: GTSNPN, SVGIG (reference sequence).